The source of this TCR beta chain is a study of T-cell memory formation after mild COVID-19 (dated by TCRdb to the early 2020s). For the study in its entirety: Most TCR sequence clusters were specific to one of the two donors. Longitudinal TCRalpha and TCRbeta repertoire sequencing tracked T-cell clones expanding and contracting after mild COVID-19 in a couple of donors. The cohort was made up of two young adult volunteers, one female and one male, who were previously healthy.

Relative to its sample, this clonotype is medium-sized (0.01 to 0.1%). No antigen is known for it. No per-base quality is available; no much larger clone lies one base away. This sample was sequenced with an Illumina NovaSeq 6000. TCRalpha and TCRbeta cDNA libraries were built by 5'RACE with constant-segment primers, adding sample barcodes and unique molecular identifiers. Trizol reagent was used to extract RNA from every sample. Amplification of the libraries took two PCR steps, and the second step added a second sample barcode plus Illumina TruSeq adapters. Sequencing of libraries was performed on an Illumina NovaSeq with 2 x 150 bp paired-end reads. From the authors' description of their analysis: Demultiplexing of reads and collapsing into UMI-guided consensus sequences were performed with migec v1.2.7. With mixcr v2.1.11, UMI consensuses were aligned to TRA and TRB V and J templates and assembled into clonotypes. Clonotypes were classified as expanded or contracted when called significant by both edgeR and NoisET, with noise models trained on biological replicates. edgeR calls used a false discovery rate-adjusted p below 0.01 and a log2 fold-change threshold of 1. As an exploratory analysis of dynamics, max-normalized trajectories of the 1000 most abundant clonotypes were examined with PCA combined with hierarchical clustering. Separately sequenced CD4+ and CD8+ repertoires were used to assign a CD4 or CD8 phenotype to each responding clone. TCRdb applied fastp at Q25 and MiXCR to the public reads, then kept only in-frame beta chains. Entries are consolidated by CDR3 protein sequence, retaining the most common genes and DNA. The V and J calls shown here were made by TCRdb, not taken from the authors' results. The sample table holds roughly 40,000 distinct CDR3 sequences, of which 6% to 9.5% were seen once. The ten largest account for less than 1.5% of the sample.

Ficoll-Paque density gradient centrifugation was the method used to isolate PBMCs. Overall study outcomes, separate from this receptor: Whether the second-wave clones peaking on day 37 were SARS-CoV-2 specific was not confirmed. Clones that contracted from day 15 to 85 showed balanced CD4/CD8 phenotypes, whereas a second wave of clones that expanded from day 15 to 37 leaned towards CD4+. Contracting CD4+ clones were found mainly in CM and EM memory subsets, while CD8+ clones were enriched in EMRA. The study included only a couple of mild cases, and larger cohorts that include severe cases with pre-infection samples were judged to be necessary. Some responding clones were found in pre-infection memory, which suggests that pre-existing cross-reactive memory T cells took part in the SARS-CoV-2 response.

The CDR3 sequence holds 16 residues, the cysteine and phenylalanine included. Only the CDR3 part of the read is kept: 48 bases, read in frame from the first base. The germline V gene (reference sequence) yields MNHEY for CDR1 and SMNVEV for CDR2. V loses 3 bases, J loses 0 bases, and the germline ends lie 9 bases apart. The origin of this receptor is a man younger than 35 who had mild COVID-19 (a few samples of this study predate the infection). The sample titles of this study are shuffled in the database, so cell type and time point are left out; the donor was told from shared clones. Sequences were obtained from PBMCs or a T cell subset sorted from them (not recorded which). This receptor chain uses TRBV27 and TRBJ2-6; the D gene is perhaps TRBD2, from 6 matching bases. The CDR3 region has the sequence CASSLGLYSGANVLTF. Read as DNA, the sequence is TGTGCCAGCAGTTTGGGACTGTACTCTGGGGCCAACGTCCTGACTTTC. Outside the CDR3, residues come from the reference TRBV27 and TRBJ2-6 proteins, so the full variable domain is: EAQVTQNPRYLITVTGKKLTVTCSQNMNHEYMSWYRQDPGLGLRQIYYSMNVEVTDKGDVPEGYKVSRKEKRNFPLILESPSPNQTSLYFCASSLGLYSGANVLTFGAGSRLTVL.